This T cell receptor (beta chain) was sequenced for a study of blood T cell repertoires in COVID-19. Across the study: The study drew acute and convalescent COVID-19 samples from the United States, Italy and Spain.

The V gene end was trimmed by 4 bases and the J gene end by 5 bases; junction bases not matched to a gene: 12. From germline, CDR1 is MNHEY and CDR2 SMNVEV (reference sequence). This CDR3 region has 16 residues. In the original analysis: Nucleated cell number was recorded as an estimate derived from reference gene primer amplification. Sequencing was performed with immunoSEQ multiplex PCR; in TCRdb, only in-frame clones are kept and a portion is missing. From that table come the V and J calls and clone size; the DNA was used to work out D and trimming. The table records a few hundred thousand clones, about 90% of them present only once.

This sequence originates from a woman in her twenties or thirties who had been exposed to COVID-19. The source material was PBMCs or T cells enriched from blood (not recorded which). The genes are TRBV27 and TRBJ2-7, with 9 bases matching TRBD1. Here the CDR3 DNA reads TGTGCCAGCAGTTCCTCCGGGACAGGGTTCCCCCACGAGCAGTACTTC. This sequence encodes CASSSSGTGFPHEQYF.